The sequence of this T cell receptor beta chain was determined in a study of T cell responses to AZD1222 COVID-19 vaccine. Broader study findings: Compared with day 0, the breadth and depth of the Spike-specific TCR repertoire rose significantly after two doses of AZD1222.

Generated by immunoSEQ multiplex PCR, the TCRdb table keeps only in-frame clones and is missing some. This repertoire shows some 150,000 clones, 90% found once; its top ten account for approximately 17%. Turning to this clone: Its antigen is not known.

The sample in question was peripheral blood, obtained on day 0 of AZD1222 vaccination. This TCR derives from an adult in good health.

The CDR3 nucleotides read TGTGCCAGTAGTATCCACCAAGGACTAGCGGGGGGGAATGAGCAGTTCTTC. This encodes CASSIHQGLAGGNEQFF. This chain links TRBV19 with TRBJ2-1; 15 bases agree with TRBD2. Germline V gene lookup returns CDR1 LNHDA and CDR2 SQIVND (reference sequence). The V and J ends lost 3 bases and 7 bases, in that order; junction bases with no gene match: 7. This CDR3 region has 17 residues.